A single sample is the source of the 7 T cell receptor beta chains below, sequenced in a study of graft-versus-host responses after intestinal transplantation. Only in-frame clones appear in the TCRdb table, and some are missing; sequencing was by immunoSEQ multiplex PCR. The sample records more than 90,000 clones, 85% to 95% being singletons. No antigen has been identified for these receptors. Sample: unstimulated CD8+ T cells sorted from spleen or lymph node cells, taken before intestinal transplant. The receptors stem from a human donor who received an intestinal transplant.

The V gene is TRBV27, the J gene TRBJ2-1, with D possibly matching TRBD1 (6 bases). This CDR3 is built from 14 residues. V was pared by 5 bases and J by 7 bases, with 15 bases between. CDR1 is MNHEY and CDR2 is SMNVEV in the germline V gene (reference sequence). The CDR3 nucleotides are TGTGCCAGCAGTCGACAGGTTTCATCGAATGAGCAGTTCTTC. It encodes CASSRQVSSNEQFF.

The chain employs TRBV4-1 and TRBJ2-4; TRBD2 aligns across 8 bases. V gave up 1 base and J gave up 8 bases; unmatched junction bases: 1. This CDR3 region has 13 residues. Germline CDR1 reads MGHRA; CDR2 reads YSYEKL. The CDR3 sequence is CASSQGTSHIQYF. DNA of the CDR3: TGCGCCAGCAGCCAAGGGACTAGCCACATTCAGTACTTC.

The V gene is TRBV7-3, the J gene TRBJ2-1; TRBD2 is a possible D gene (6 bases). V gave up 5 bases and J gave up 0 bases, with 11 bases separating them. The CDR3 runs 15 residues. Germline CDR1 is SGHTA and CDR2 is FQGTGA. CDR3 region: CASSITGDSYNEQFF. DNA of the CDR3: TGTGCCAGCAGCATCACGGGGGACTCCTACAATGAGCAGTTCTTC.

The DNA for the CDR3 is TGTGCCTGGAGTGACGGGACATACGGAAACACCATATATTTT. It yields the protein CAWSDGTYGNTIYF. The chain recombines TRBV30 with TRBJ1-3; a weak D match, TRBD1 (6 bases). The germline CDR1 and CDR2 sequences are GTSNPN and SVGIG (reference sequence). Deletions cut 1 base from V and 4 bases from J, with 11 bases between. The CDR3 loop spans 14 amino acids. Full variable domain (remainder filled in from reference TRBV30 and TRBJ1-3): SQTIHQWPATLVQPVGSPLSLECTVEGTSNPNLYWYRQAAGRGLQLLFYSVGIGQISSEVPQNLSASRPQDRQFILSSKKLLLSDSGFYLCAWSDGTYGNTIYFGEGSWLTVV.

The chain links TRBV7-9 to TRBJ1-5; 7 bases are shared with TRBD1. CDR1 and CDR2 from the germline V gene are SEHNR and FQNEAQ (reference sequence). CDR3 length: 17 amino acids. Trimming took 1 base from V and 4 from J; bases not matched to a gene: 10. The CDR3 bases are TGTGCCAGCAGCTTAGACGGACAGGTCGACATTAATCAGCCCCAGCATTTT. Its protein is CASSLDGQVDINQPQHF.

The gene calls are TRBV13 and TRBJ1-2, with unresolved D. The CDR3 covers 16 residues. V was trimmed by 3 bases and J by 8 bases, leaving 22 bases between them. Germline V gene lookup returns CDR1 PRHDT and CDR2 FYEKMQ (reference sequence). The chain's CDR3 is CASSFWSPERGRGYTF. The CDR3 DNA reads TGTGCCAGCAGCTTCTGGTCGCCAGAAAGAGGTCGGGGCTACACCTTC. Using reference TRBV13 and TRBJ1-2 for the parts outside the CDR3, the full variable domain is AAGVIQSPRHLIKEKRETATLKCYPIPRHDTVYWYQQGPGQDPQFLISFYEKMQSDKGSIPDRFSAQQFSDYHSELNMSSLELGDSALYFCASSFWSPERGRGYTFGSGTRLTVV.

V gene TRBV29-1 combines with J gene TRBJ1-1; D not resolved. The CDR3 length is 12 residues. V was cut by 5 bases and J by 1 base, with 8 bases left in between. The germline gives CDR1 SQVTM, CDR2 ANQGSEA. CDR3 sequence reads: CSVSVKNTEAFF. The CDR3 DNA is TGCAGCGTTTCGGTCAAGAACACTGAAGCTTTCTTT.